This T cell receptor beta chain was obtained from a study of T-cell memory formation after mild COVID-19. TCRdb re-analysed the 5' RACE reads in MiXCR, keeping a single row per CDR3 protein. Among roughly 80,000 distinct CDR3 sequences listed, approximately 15% were seen once. The germline gives CDR1 SQVTM, CDR2 ANQGSEA. The CDR3 extends over 11 amino acids. V was cut by 3 bases and J by 9 bases, with 9 bases left in between. The genes are TRBV29-1 and TRBJ2-1, with no clear D. The source material was PBMCs or a T cell subset sorted from them (not recorded which). The receptor's source is an adult woman who had mild COVID-19 (a few samples of this study predate the infection). Cell type and time point are not known. For the CDR3, the DNA is TGCAGCGTTGATGAACAGAGTGAGCAGTTCTTC. Translating gives CSVDEQSEQFF.